This T cell receptor (beta chain) is drawn from a study of shared T cell receptors in the human thymus. This CDR3 contains 15 residues. Germline V gene lookup returns CDR1 PRHDT and CDR2 FYEKMQ (reference sequence). A note on this clone: Its ends do not fully match the called genes, so a read error is possible.

Sequencing used immunoSEQ multiplex PCR; TCRdb keeps in-frame clones, though not all of them. This sample has about 710,000 clones, with 70% to 90% found just once. These same data were also listed under a study on human thymus T cells. That report adds: Each of the donors was a healthy Finnish infant who was undergoing open corrective cardiac surgery for congenital heart defects. From resections taken during corrective heart surgery, the thymus tissue was obtained. A high degree of thymic repertoire overlap among unrelated individuals was reported in related research.

V and J are TRBV13 and TRBJ2-1, with D possibly being TRBD2 (6 bases). Source material: thymocytes. The TCR comes from a boy in the first two years of life with a congenital heart defect. CDR3 nucleotides: TGTGCCAGCAGCTCTTGGGGGGTCCCCTACAATGAACAGTTCTTC. Its protein is CASSSWGVPYNEQFF.